This T cell receptor (beta chain) originates from a study of T cells in Graves' hyperthyroidism and ophthalmopathy. Study conclusions and caveats: Ophthalmopathy onset followed model prediction by a median roughly six months.

Concerning this clonotype: Its antigen is still unknown.

For the diagnoses, clinical symptoms, serum thyroxine and TRAb, thyroid ultrasound and orbital computed tomography were used. Regions amplified from RNA transcripts were the TCR beta CDR3 regions. First-round RT-PCR with HTBI primers amplified the TCR CDR3 region. MiXCR, applied by TCRdb to the multiplex PCR reads, yields one record per CDR3 protein. Among 550,000 to 700,000 distinct CDR3 sequences listed, 46% were seen once. The CDR3 runs 13 residues. The V gene lost 0 bases and the J gene lost 4 bases, with 9 bases spanning the gap. Germline CDR1 reads DFQATT; CDR2 reads SNEGSKA (reference sequence).

V is TRBV20-1 and J is TRBJ1-1; the D is unclear. Sequenced material: peripheral blood or thyroid tissue (not recorded which). This TCR was sampled from an adult woman with Graves' disease, either hyperthyroidism or ophthalmopathy (not recorded which). In nucleotides, the CDR3 is TGCAGTGCTAGAGATCTAAGCGGCACTGAAGCTTTCTTT. Its protein is CSARDLSGTEAFF.